The clone carrying this T cell receptor beta chain showed up just a few times. Its antigen remains unknown. The data were obtained in a study of cytomegalovirus exposure and HLA in healthy donors. Across the study: The use of the same platform for the 90 to 150 validation repertoires and the 600 to 800 first-cohort repertoires was reported by a later analysis.

CDR1 and CDR2 from the germline V gene are LGHNA and YSLEER. The CDR3 length is 20 residues. With 4 bases removed from V and 2 bases from J, the gap between germline ends came to 28 bases. Clones were sequenced by immunoSEQ multiplex PCR, and TCRdb holds only the in-frame ones, with some missing. The sample shows 150,000 to 200,000 clones, 84% of them seen only once. Findings of the study overall: Using the classifier, cytomegalovirus status was reportedly diagnosed with high specificity and sensitivity. TCR beta chains numbering more than 150 were designated cytomegalovirus-associated.

It was the approximately 110-subject validation cohort, separate from the approximately 620-subject first cohort, to which the donors belonged. The receptor's source is a young man in good health and CMV-seropositive. The specimen sequenced was PBMCs. This rearrangement joins TRBV4-3 to TRBJ2-3, with D possibly TRBD2 on 7 matching bases. The CDR3 region has the DNA TGCGCCAGCAGCCCGAAAGGGACTACAAGGGGGTCAACCTTCACAGATACGCAGTATTTT. This codes for CASSPKGTTRGSTFTDTQYF.